The 13 T cell receptor beta chains below come from one sample, sequenced in a study of blood T cells in healthy people across ages. Using a J-beta primer mix together with a sample-barcoded 5' primer, a second PCR was run for about 7 to 12 cycles. TCRdb used MiXCR to reprocess the 5' RACE reads, holding one entry per CDR3 protein. The table includes about 1.5 million distinct CDR3 sequences, roughly 43% detected once. Input material: blood. The source of these receptors is a woman aged 18-29 years in good health.

This clonotype has just a few counts. The germline gene is not matched at one end of the junction; a read error may be the cause. The chain employs TRBV7-3 and TRBJ2-1; 8 bases fit TRBD2. Per the germline V gene, CDR1 is SGHTA and CDR2 is FQGTGA. This CDR3 is 15 amino acids long. The CDR3 protein is CSSSGSGDSYNEQFF. For the CDR3, the DNA is TGTTCCAGCAGCGGGAGCGGGGACTCCTACAATGAGCAGTTCTTC. The variable domain in full, with the rest retrieved from reference TRBV7-3 and TRBJ2-1, is GAGVSQTPSNKVTEKGKYVELRCDPISGHTALYWYRQSLGQGPEFLIYFQGTGAADDSGLPNDRFFAVRPEGSVSTLKIQRTERGDSAVYLCSSSGSGDSYNEQFFGPGTRLTVL.

The V gene is TRBV6-5, the J gene TRBJ2-3; 12 positions agree with TRBD2. There are 16 residues in the CDR3. Trimming took 3 bases from V and 7 from J; bases not matched to a gene: 8. Germline lookup yields CDR1 MNHEY and CDR2 SVGAGI. CDR3 amino acids: CASSYVASGRVNTQYF. The CDR3 region has the DNA TGTGCCAGCAGTTATGTGGCTAGCGGGAGGGTAAATACGCAGTATTTT.

The chain couples TRBV2 to TRBJ2-3; D is unresolved. V was shortened by 6 bases and J by 0 bases, with 10 bases between the two germline ends. This CDR3 is built from 14 residues. The germline V gene encodes CDR1 SNHLY and CDR2 FYNNEI. The CDR3 DNA reads TGTGCCAGCAGACGGAGAGCTAGCACAGATACGCAGTATTTT. It yields the protein CASRRRASTDTQYF.

This chain joins TRBV18 and TRBJ2-5, with TRBD2 matching 7 bases. This CDR3 has 15 amino acids. The V and J ends lost 5 bases and 0 bases, in that order; junction bases with no gene match: 6. The germline V gene encodes CDR1 KGHSH and CDR2 LQKENI. The DNA of the CDR3 is TGTGCCAGCTCAGGGGGGGATCACCACCAAGAGACCCAGTACTTC. Translation: CASSGGDHHQETQYF.

For this clonotype: A much larger clonotype is one base distant, so this may be a read error. The V call is TRBV20-1, the J call TRBJ1-5, with D unresolved. The V end was cut by 6 bases, the J end by 1 base, with 10 bases between. The CDR3 spans 13 residues. Germline loops: CDR1 DFQATT, CDR2 SNEGSKA (reference sequence). The CDR3, as DNA: TGCAGTGCAACTGACAACAGCAATCAGCCCCAGCATTTT. It encodes CSATDNSNQPQHF.

V gene TRBV6-6 combines with J gene TRBJ2-1; D gene unclear. Germline V gene sequence: CDR1 MNHNY, CDR2 SVGAGI (reference sequence). V was clipped by 4 bases and J by 2 bases, with 15 bases between them. The CDR3 covers 16 residues. CDR3 protein: CASSSNLRSPYNEQFF. Here the CDR3 DNA reads TGTGCCAGCAGTTCCAATCTCAGAAGCCCCTACAATGAGCAGTTCTTC.

The rearrangement joins TRBV30 to TRBJ1-4, with D possibly TRBD1 on 6 matching bases. The length of the CDR3 is 15 residues. V lost 3 bases to trimming and J lost 0 bases, with 11 bases between them. Germline V CDR1 and CDR2: GTSNPN, SVGIG (reference sequence). The DNA for the CDR3 is TGTGCCTGGAGGATAGGACAGTCAACTAATGAAAAACTGTTTTTT. It encodes CAWRIGQSTNEKLFF.

With regard to this clonotype: A much larger clone lies a single base off, so this may be a read error. The V and J genes are TRBV12-3 or TRBV12-4 and TRBJ2-5, with 8 bases aligning to TRBD2. The CDR3 consists of 15 residues. V trimming: 6 bases; J trimming: 11 bases; junction bases outside the gene matches: 17. The CDR3 is CASSKPSGWLNEQYF. The CDR3 nucleotides read TGTGCCAGCAGCAAGCCTAGCGGGTGGCTCAATGAGCAGTACTTC.

There are a few counts of this clonotype. The chain recombines TRBV7-9 with TRBJ2-1, with D possibly being TRBD2 (7 bases). CDR1 and CDR2 from the germline V gene are SEHNR and FQNEAQ (reference sequence). Between the trimmed V and J ends, which lost 3 bases and 5 bases, there was a span of 14 bases. CDR3 length equals 15 residues. The chain's CDR3 is CASSFSGGGNNEQFF. CDR3 in DNA: TGTGCCAGCAGCTTCTCTGGCGGGGGCAACAATGAGCAGTTCTTC.

The chain recombines TRBV7-2 with TRBJ2-7, with 7 bases fitting TRBD1. This CDR3 is 14 amino acids long. V was pared by 4 bases and J by 2 bases, with 5 bases of the junction left unmatched. Germline CDR1 SGHTA, CDR2 FQGNSA. This CDR3 is CASSSQTGPYEQYF. The DNA for the CDR3 is TGTGCCAGCAGCTCCCAGACAGGGCCCTACGAGCAGTACTTC.

The V gene is TRBV12-3 or TRBV12-4, the J gene TRBJ1-2, with a weak D call TRBD1 (5 bases). The CDR3 has 12 amino acids. The V end was cut by 6 bases, the J end by 9 bases, with 14 bases between. The CDR3 protein is CASRWMGESYTF. The CDR3 DNA reads as TGTGCCAGCAGGTGGATGGGGGAAAGCTACACCTTC.

This clonotype was recorded at least ten times. The J gene is TRBJ1-1, the V gene TRBV20-1; TRBD1 matches 9 bases. Germline assignment: CDR1 DFQATT and CDR2 SNEGSKA (reference sequence). Trimming took 3 bases from V and 4 from J; bases not matched to a gene: 3. This CDR3 has 13 residues. The CDR3 DNA follows: TGCAGTGCTAGTCGGGACAGGGTCACTGAAGCTTTCTTT. It codes for CSASRDRVTEAFF.

The CDR3 bases are TGCGCCAGCAGCCGGAACAGGAACCGTAATCAGCCCCAGCATTTT. Amino acid sequence: CASSRNRNRNQPQHF. The genes are TRBV4-3 and TRBJ1-5; possibly TRBD1 for D (5 bases). Germline values: CDR1 LGHNA, CDR2 YSLEER. The germline V and J ends were trimmed by 4 bases and 4 bases, with 14 bases remaining between them. The CDR3 length is 15 residues.